This TCR beta chain appears in the sequencing data of a study of human T cells and chemical hapten exposure. This clonotype was counted at least ten times. Trimming cost V 2 bases and J 8 bases, with 15 bases left between them. The germline gives CDR1 MNHNS, CDR2 SASEGT. The CDR3 is 15 residues long. Regarding time point: patch test 1, 2 weeks after DPC sensitization. The treatment denotes: therapeutic diphenylcyclopropenone sensitization with weekly scalp DPC. A single record per CDR3 protein comes from TCRdb applying MiXCR to the RACE reads. The repertoire holds some 400,000 distinct CDR3 sequences, with 4% to 5.5% as singletons.

The source was whole blood, collected in connection with sensitization to the hapten diphenylcyclopropenone (DPC). The V gene is TRBV6-1, the J gene TRBJ1-4; the D is unclear. The receptor comes from a woman between 45 and 65 years old with alopecia areata. Some clones in this sample may be carry-over from other donors' samples. In DNA, the CDR3 is TGTGCCAGCAGTGAATCAGGCAGGCCGCTCGAAAAACTGTTTTTT. Protein product: CASSESGRPLEKLFF.